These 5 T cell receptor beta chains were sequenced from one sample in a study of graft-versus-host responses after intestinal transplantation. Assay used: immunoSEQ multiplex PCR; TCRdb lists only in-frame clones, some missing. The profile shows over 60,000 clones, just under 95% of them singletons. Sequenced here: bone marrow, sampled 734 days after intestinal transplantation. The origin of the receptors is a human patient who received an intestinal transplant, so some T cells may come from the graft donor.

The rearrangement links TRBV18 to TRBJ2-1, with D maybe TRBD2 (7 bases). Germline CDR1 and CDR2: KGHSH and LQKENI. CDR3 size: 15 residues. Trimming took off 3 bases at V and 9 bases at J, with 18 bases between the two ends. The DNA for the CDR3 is TGTGCCAGCTCACCTCCGACAGGCACGGGGGGTGAGCAGTTCTTC. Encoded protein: CASSPPTGTGGEQFF.

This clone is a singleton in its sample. CDR3 sequence: CASSFTGVAYNEQFF. The CDR3 nucleotides read TGTGCCAGCAGCTTCACGGGAGTAGCCTACAATGAGCAGTTCTTC. The rearrangement uses TRBV7-3 and TRBJ2-1; a possible D gene is TRBD2 (6 bases). This CDR3 has 15 amino acids. Germline loops: CDR1 SGHTA, CDR2 FQGTGA. Trimming pared 3 bases from V and 2 bases from J, leaving 11 bases between.

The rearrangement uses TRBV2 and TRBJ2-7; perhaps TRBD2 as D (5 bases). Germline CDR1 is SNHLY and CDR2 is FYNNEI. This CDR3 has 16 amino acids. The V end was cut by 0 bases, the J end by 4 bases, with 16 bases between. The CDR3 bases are TGTGCCAGCAGTGAAGCGCTACTTCGGAGCGGATACGAGCAGTACTTC. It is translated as CASSEALLRSGYEQYF.

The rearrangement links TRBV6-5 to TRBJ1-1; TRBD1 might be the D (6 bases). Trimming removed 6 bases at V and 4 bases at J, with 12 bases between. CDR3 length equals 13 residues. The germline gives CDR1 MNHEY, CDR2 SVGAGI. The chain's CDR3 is CASSAGVGTEAFF. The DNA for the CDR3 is TGTGCCAGCAGCGCAGGGGTCGGCACTGAAGCTTTCTTT.

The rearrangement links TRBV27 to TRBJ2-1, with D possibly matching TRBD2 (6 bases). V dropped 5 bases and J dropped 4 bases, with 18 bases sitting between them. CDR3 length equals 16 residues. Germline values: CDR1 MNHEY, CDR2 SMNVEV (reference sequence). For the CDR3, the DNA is TGTGCCAGCAGTCTCTCCGGGGGTTTGACGTACAATGAGCAGTTCTTC. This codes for CASSLSGGLTYNEQFF.